Sequencing of this T cell receptor (beta chain) was carried out in a study of blood T cell repertoires in COVID-19. The CDR3 runs 14 residues. Trimming shortened V by 4 bases and J by 5 bases, and 14 bases separated the two germline ends. The V gene's germline CDR1 is SGHAT and CDR2 FQNNGV. Some clones are missing from TCRdb's copy, which holds only in-frame ones; the method was immunoSEQ multiplex PCR. The data contain approximately 150,000 clones, approximately 90% of them singletons. The chain recombines TRBV11-2 with TRBJ1-1; D is perhaps TRBD1 (5 bases). The TCR was taken from a man between 45 and 60 years old who had recovered from COVID-19. Specimen: peripheral blood. The CDR3 coding sequence is TGTGCCAGCAGCTCGAACTCGGGGGAGACTGAAGCTTTCTTT. It yields the protein CASSSNSGETEAFF.